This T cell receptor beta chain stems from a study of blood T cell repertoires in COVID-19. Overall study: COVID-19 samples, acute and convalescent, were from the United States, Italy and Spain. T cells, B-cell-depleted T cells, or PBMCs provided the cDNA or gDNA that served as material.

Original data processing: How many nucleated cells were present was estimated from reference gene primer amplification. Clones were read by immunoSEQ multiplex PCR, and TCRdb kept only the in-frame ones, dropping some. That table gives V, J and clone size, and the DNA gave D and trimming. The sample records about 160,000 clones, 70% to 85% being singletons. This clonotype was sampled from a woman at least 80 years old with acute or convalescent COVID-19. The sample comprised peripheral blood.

CDR3 coding DNA: TGCGCCAGCAGCGGACCCGGGACTAGCGGTCGCTCCTACAATGAGCAGTTCTTC. Translation gives CASSGPGTSGRSYNEQFF. This rearrangement joins TRBV5-1 to TRBJ2-1; 11 bases align to TRBD2. The V segment lost 4 bases and the J segment 0 bases; nucleotides outside the gene matches: 9. The CDR3 covers 18 residues. Germline V gives CDR1 SGHRS, CDR2 YFSETQ.